The 26 T cell receptor beta chains below come from one sample, sequenced in a study of cytomegalovirus exposure and HLA in healthy donors. This PCR relied on a set of 60 Vbeta primers and 13 Jbeta primers. The method was immunoSEQ multiplex PCR; TCRdb's version includes in-frame clones alone and lacks a portion of them. The table records 150,000 or so clones, around 84% of them present only once. The specimen was PBMCs. The receptor set was obtained from a middle-aged woman in good health and CMV-seropositive.

The chain joins TRBV27 to TRBJ1-2; 9 nucleotides agree with TRBD1. There are 14 residues in the CDR3. Germline V lookup: CDR1 MNHEY, CDR2 SMNVEV (reference sequence). Trimming at V came to 10 bases and at J to 5 bases, leaving 11 bases not matched to a gene. The CDR3 is CATLSGTGPYGYTF. DNA for the CDR3: TGTGCCACTTTATCCGGGACAGGGCCTTATGGCTACACCTTC.

This clone was counted a single time. The rearrangement links TRBV19 to TRBJ2-7; perhaps TRBD2 as D (6 bases). The V gene's germline CDR1 is LNHDA and CDR2 SQIVND (reference sequence). The CDR3 consists of 13 residues. The V and J ends lost 1 base and 5 bases respectively, with 9 bases between them. The CDR3 DNA follows: TGTGCCAGTAGTATAGGAGGCGGGAACGAGCAGTACTTC. It codes for CASSIGGGNEQYF.

CDR3 coding DNA: TGTGCTAGTGGTCCCCGACAGGCGATCAGACAAGAGACCCAGTACTTC. Its translation: CASGPRQAIRQETQYF. This chain uses TRBV12-5 with TRBJ2-5; tentative D call: TRBD1 (6 bases). Trimming stripped 5 bases from V and 2 bases from J, with 18 bases between. The CDR3 extends over 16 amino acids. Germline CDR1 is LGHNT and CDR2 is FRNRAP.

The rearrangement uses TRBV14 and TRBJ1-1, with TRBD1 matching 8 bases. The V gene's germline CDR1 is SGHDN and CDR2 FVKESK. Trimming cost V 4 bases and J 0 bases; bases outside gene matches: 4. CDR3 length equals 15 residues. Here the CDR3 DNA reads TGTGCCAGCAGCCCAAACAGGGGGGTGAACACTGAAGCTTTCTTT. Amino acid sequence: CASSPNRGVNTEAFF.

The chain recombines TRBV28 with TRBJ2-7; 9 bases are shared with TRBD1. CDR3 size: 15 residues. Germline lookup yields CDR1 MDHEN and CDR2 SYDVKM. The V segment lost 5 bases and the J segment 3 bases; nucleotides outside the gene matches: 8. This CDR3 is CASSISGTGFYEQYF. The CDR3 DNA sequence: TGTGCCAGCAGTATCTCCGGGACAGGGTTCTACGAGCAGTACTTC.

DNA for the CDR3: TGTGCCAGCAGATCGAACAGGGGGCGGGGAGAGACCCAGTACTTC. The encoded protein is CASRSNRGRGETQYF. The V gene is TRBV7-9, the J gene TRBJ2-5; 9 nucleotides agree with TRBD1. This CDR3 spans 15 amino acids. The ends lost 6 bases at V and 4 bases at J; junction bases unmatched: 9. Per the germline V gene, CDR1 is SEHNR and CDR2 is FQNEAQ (reference sequence).

The chain carries TRBV27 and TRBJ2-2, with D possibly TRBD2 on 6 matching bases. The CDR3 sequence is 15 residues long. Germline V gene data show CDR1 as MNHEY and CDR2 as SMNVEV (reference sequence). The V end was cut by 4 bases, the J end by 2 bases, with 11 bases between. The CDR3 region has the DNA TGTGCCAGCAGTTACTCTAGCGCAAACACCGGGGAGCTGTTTTTT. Translated: CASSYSSANTGELFF.

The chain uses TRBV6-1 and TRBJ1-2; 10 positions match TRBD1. Germline-derived CDR1 and CDR2 are MNHNS and SASEGT. J was trimmed by 4 bases and V by 5 bases; bases with no gene match: 4. CDR3 size: 14 residues. CDR3 sequence (DNA): TGTGCCAGCAGTATGACAGGGGGCAGCTATGGCTACACCTTC. Translating it yields CASSMTGGSYGYTF.

V and J are TRBV30 and TRBJ2-3; D might be TRBD1 (7 bases). V was clipped by 4 bases and J by 3 bases, with 17 bases between them. The CDR3 extends over 15 amino acids. The germline gives CDR1 GTSNPN, CDR2 SVGIG (reference sequence). CDR3 loop: CAWTTRDRETDTQYF. For the CDR3, the DNA is TGTGCCTGGACTACGCGGGACAGAGAAACAGATACGCAGTATTTT.

The genes are TRBV11-1 and TRBJ2-1; TRBD2 aligns across 9 bases. This CDR3 region has 17 residues. V was pared by 3 bases and J by 6 bases, with 12 bases of the junction left unmatched. Germline CDR1 is SGHAT and CDR2 is FQDESV (reference sequence). CDR3 coding DNA: TGTGCCAGCAGCTTCAGTGCTAGCGGGGAGTGGGGCAATGAGCAGTTCTTC. It specifies CASSFSASGEWGNEQFF.

The DNA for the CDR3 is TGTGCCAGCTTCAGGGGACAGCATTTT. This translates into CASFRGQHF. The chain uses TRBV9 and TRBJ1-5, with a tentative D call TRBD1 (6 bases). From germline, CDR1 is SGDLS and CDR2 YYNGEE. Trimming took off 7 bases at V and 13 bases at J, with 9 bases between the two ends. The length of the CDR3 is 9 residues.

The rearrangement joins TRBV15 to TRBJ2-7, with D perhaps matching TRBD1 (6 bases). This CDR3 region has 16 residues. Trimming left V 5 bases short and J 3 bases short, with 20 bases between. The germline CDR1 and CDR2 sequences are LNHNV and YYDKDF (reference sequence). Here the CDR3 reads CATSPPGQLGNYEQYF. The DNA of the CDR3 is TGTGCCACCAGCCCCCCCGGACAGTTAGGAAACTACGAGCAGTACTTC. Filled out from reference TRBV15 and TRBJ2-7, the complete variable domain reads DAMVIQNPRYQVTQFGKPVTLSCSQTLNHNVMYWYQQKSSQAPKLLFHYYDKDFNNEADTPDNFQSRRPNTSFCFLDIRSPGLGDTAMYLCATSPPGQLGNYEQYFGPGTRLTVT.

The chain links TRBV2 to TRBJ1-5, with 11 bases identical to TRBD1. After removal of 7 bases from V and 7 bases from J, the junction contained 6 bases not matched to a gene. From germline, CDR1 is SNHLY and CDR2 FYNNEI. There are 14 residues in the CDR3. In DNA form, the CDR3 reads TGTGCCAGCAAAGGACAGGGGGCTGGGCAGCCCCAGCATTTT. It encodes CASKGQGAGQPQHF.

The genes are TRBV11-2 and TRBJ1-6; 9 positions agree with TRBD1. Trimming at V came to 7 bases and at J to 9 bases, leaving 13 bases not matched to a gene. The CDR3 length is 16 residues. Germline V gene data show CDR1 as SGHAT and CDR2 as FQNNGV. The CDR3 coding sequence is TGTGCCAGCACCCTTCGGACGGGACAGGGTGGTTCACCCCTCCACTTT. It yields the protein CASTLRTGQGGSPLHF.

V and J are TRBV27 and TRBJ2-5, with 8 bases matching TRBD2. There are 14 residues in the CDR3. J lost 5 bases, V lost 5 bases, and 7 bases had no gene match. CDR1 and CDR2 from the germline V gene are MNHEY and SMNVEV (reference sequence). The chain's CDR3 is CASSQLAAEETQYF. The CDR3 DNA is TGTGCCAGCAGTCAACTAGCGGCCGAGGAGACCCAGTACTTC.

This rearrangement joins TRBV7-2 to TRBJ1-5, with 8 bases fitting TRBD1. Germline CDR1 SGHTA, CDR2 FQGNSA. The CDR3 spans 16 residues. V shed 5 bases and J 2 bases; nucleotides not matched to a gene: 8. CDR3: CASSTSTGVGNQPQHF. The CDR3 nucleotides read TGTGCCAGCAGCACCTCGACAGGGGTGGGCAATCAGCCCCAGCATTTT.

The chain joins TRBV6-5 to TRBJ2-7, with TRBD2 matching over 7 bases. Germline lookup yields CDR1 MNHEY and CDR2 SVGAGI. The CDR3 length is 13 residues. J gave up 5 bases and V 2 bases, and 3 bases lay outside the gene matches. The CDR3 nucleotides read TGTGCCAGCAGTTACGGGGGAGGGAACGAGCAGTACTTC. Protein: CASSYGGGNEQYF.

The rearrangement joins TRBV19 to TRBJ2-2, with D possibly being TRBD2 (5 bases). Germline CDR1 LNHDA, CDR2 SQIVND (reference sequence). There are 14 residues in the CDR3. The V gene lost 3 bases and the J gene lost 6 bases, with 11 bases spanning the gap. The CDR3 nucleotides read TGTGCCAGTAGTATTTTACCGGAGGCCGGGGAGCTGTTTTTT. This codes for CASSILPEAGELFF.

This chain uses TRBV7-3 with TRBJ2-1, with 8 bases lining up with TRBD1. Looked up from germline, CDR1 is SGHTA and CDR2 is FQGTGA. The length of the CDR3 is 15 residues. V was pared by 5 bases and J by 5 bases, with 8 bases of the junction left unmatched. The CDR3 reads CASSETGVRNNEQFF. The CDR3 coding sequence is TGTGCCAGCAGCGAGACAGGGGTAAGGAACAATGAGCAGTTCTTC.

V and J are TRBV27 and TRBJ2-4; 7 bases line up with TRBD2. CDR3 size: 16 residues. V trimming: 2 bases; J trimming: 5 bases; junction bases outside the gene matches: 9. Germline lookup yields CDR1 MNHEY and CDR2 SMNVEV (reference sequence). The CDR3 DNA sequence: TGTGCCAGCAGTTTACGGGCGGGAGTATCCCAAAACATTCAGTACTTC. As protein: CASSLRAGVSQNIQYF.

The chain couples TRBV30 to TRBJ1-2; TRBD1 matches at 10 bases. In germline, CDR1 is GTSNPN, CDR2 SVGIG (reference sequence). This CDR3 has 15 residues. The V gene end was trimmed by 6 bases and the J gene end by 1 base; junction bases not matched to a gene: 8. For the CDR3, the DNA is TGTGCCTGCACTAGGACAGGGGGGTTTAACTATGGCTACACCTTC. Its protein is CACTRTGGFNYGYTF. Complete variable domain (other parts from reference TRBV30 and TRBJ1-2): SQTIHQWPATLVQPVGSPLSLECTVEGTSNPNLYWYRQAAGRGLQLLFYSVGIGQISSEVPQNLSASRPQDRQFILSSKKLLLSDSGFYLCACTRTGGFNYGYTFGSGTRLTVV.

The chain has TRBV19 and TRBJ2-3, with D possibly being TRBD2 (6 bases). The CDR3 totals 12 residues. The germline V and J ends were trimmed by 5 bases and 7 bases, with 10 bases remaining between them. Germline assignment: CDR1 LNHDA and CDR2 SQIVND (reference sequence). The CDR3 loop reads CASSRRANTQYF. The DNA of the CDR3 is TGTGCCAGTAGTCGGAGGGCTAATACGCAGTATTTT.

This rearrangement joins TRBV6-1 to TRBJ2-5, with TRBD2 as a possible D gene (6 bases). The CDR3 has 14 amino acids. The V end was cut by 2 bases, the J end by 5 bases, with 12 bases between. In germline, CDR1 is MNHNS, CDR2 SASEGT. CDR3 amino acids: CASSEKAGRETQYF. The CDR3 region has the DNA TGTGCCAGCAGTGAAAAGGCGGGAAGGGAGACCCAGTACTTC.

The J gene is TRBJ1-2, the V gene TRBV7-8, with TRBD1 as a possible D gene (5 bases). The CDR3 spans 15 residues. Trimming shortened V by 7 bases and J by 1 base, and 16 bases separated the two germline ends. Looked up from germline, CDR1 is SGHVS and CDR2 is FQNEAQ. The CDR3 region is CASTPGGRVNYGYTF. The DNA for the CDR3 is TGTGCCAGCACCCCCGGGGGGAGGGTTAACTATGGCTACACCTTC.

CDR3 sequence: CASSIGGTGLYTEAFF. CDR3 DNA sequence: TGTGCCAGTAGTATAGGGGGGACAGGGCTTTACACTGAAGCTTTCTTT. This chain joins TRBV19 and TRBJ1-1; 9 nucleotides line up with TRBD1. Per germline, CDR1 LNHDA and CDR2 SQIVND (reference sequence). CDR3 length equals 16 residues. V lost 1 base and J lost 3; bases outside the gene matches: 6.

By proportion, this clone is medium-sized. The rearrangement links TRBV6-1 to TRBJ2-1, with D perhaps TRBD2 (5 bases). This CDR3 spans 14 amino acids. Germline CDR1 MNHNS, CDR2 SASEGT. The V end was cut by 10 bases, the J end by 8 bases, with 21 bases between. CDR3 DNA: TGTGCCACCCAGGAGGCTAGGACTTTTGATGAGCAGTTCTTC. Translated, it gives CATQEARTFDEQFF.